The present entry profiles one T cell receptor beta chain with its context. The data are from a study of T-cell memory formation after mild COVID-19. Each CDR3 protein is one row after TCRdb ran MiXCR on the 5' RACE reads. The table has approximately 300,000 distinct CDR3 sequences, more than 15% seen once; the top ten hold around 20%. Germline V gives CDR1 SGHTA, CDR2 FQGNSA. The CDR3 covers 15 residues. V lost 5 bases to trimming and J lost 0 bases, with 10 bases between them. The material sequenced was PBMCs or a T cell subset sorted from them (not recorded which). This chain uses TRBV7-2 with TRBJ1-4; D not certain. The clonotype was recovered from a man aged 18-30 years who had mild COVID-19 (a few samples of this study predate the infection). Cell type and time point are not known. The CDR3 is CASSRDSTTNEKLFF. CDR3 sequence (DNA): TGTGCCAGCAGCCGTGATTCAACAACTAATGAAAAACTGTTTTTT.